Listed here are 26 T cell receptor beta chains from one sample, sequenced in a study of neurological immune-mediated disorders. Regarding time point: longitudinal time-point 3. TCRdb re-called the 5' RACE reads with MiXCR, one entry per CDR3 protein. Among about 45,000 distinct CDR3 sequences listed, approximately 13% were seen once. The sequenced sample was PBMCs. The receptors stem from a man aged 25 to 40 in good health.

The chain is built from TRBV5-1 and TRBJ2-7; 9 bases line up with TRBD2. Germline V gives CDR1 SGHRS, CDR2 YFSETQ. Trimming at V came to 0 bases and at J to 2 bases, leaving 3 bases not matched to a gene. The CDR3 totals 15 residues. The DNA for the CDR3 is TGCGCCAGCAGCTTGGTGGTAGCGGGGGCCTACGAGCAGTACTTC. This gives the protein CASSLVVAGAYEQYF.

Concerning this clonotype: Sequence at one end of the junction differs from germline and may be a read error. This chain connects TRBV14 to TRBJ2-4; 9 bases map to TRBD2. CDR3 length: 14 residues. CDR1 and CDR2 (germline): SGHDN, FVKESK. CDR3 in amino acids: CSSSQGTSGPIQYF. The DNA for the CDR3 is TGTTCCAGCAGCCAAGGTACTAGCGGGCCGATACAGTACTTC.

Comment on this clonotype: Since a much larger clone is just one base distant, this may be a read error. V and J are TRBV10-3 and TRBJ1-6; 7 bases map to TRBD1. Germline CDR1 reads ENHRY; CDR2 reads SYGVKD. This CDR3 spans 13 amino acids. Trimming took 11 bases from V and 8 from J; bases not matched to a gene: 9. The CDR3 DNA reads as TGTGCCGTGGGACAGTGGAAAGATTCACCCCTCCACTTT. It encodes CAVGQWKDSPLHF.

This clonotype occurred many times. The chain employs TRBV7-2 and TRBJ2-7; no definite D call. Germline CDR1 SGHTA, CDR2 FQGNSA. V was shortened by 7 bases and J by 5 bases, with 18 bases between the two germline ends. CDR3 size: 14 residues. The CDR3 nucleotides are TGTGCCAGCAACTCGCGACCGGGTTTGAACGAGCAGTACTTC. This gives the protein CASNSRPGLNEQYF.

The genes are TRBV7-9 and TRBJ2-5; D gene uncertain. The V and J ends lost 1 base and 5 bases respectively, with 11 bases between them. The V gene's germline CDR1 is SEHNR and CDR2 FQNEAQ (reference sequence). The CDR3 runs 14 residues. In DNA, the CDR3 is TGTGCCAGCAGCTTAGATGAAGGGCTGGAGACCCAGTACTTC. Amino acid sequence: CASSLDEGLETQYF.

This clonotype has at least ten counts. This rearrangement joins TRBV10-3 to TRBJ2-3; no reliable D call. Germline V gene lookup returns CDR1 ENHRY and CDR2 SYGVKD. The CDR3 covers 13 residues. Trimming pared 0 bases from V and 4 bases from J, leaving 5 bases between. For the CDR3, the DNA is TGTGCCATCAGTGAGTCGGAAGCAGATACGCAGTATTTT. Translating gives CAISESEADTQYF.

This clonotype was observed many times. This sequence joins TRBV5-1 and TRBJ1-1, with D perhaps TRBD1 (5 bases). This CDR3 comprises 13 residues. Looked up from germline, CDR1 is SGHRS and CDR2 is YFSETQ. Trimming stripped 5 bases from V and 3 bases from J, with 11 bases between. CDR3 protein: CASSEGADTEAFF. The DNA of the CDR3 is TGCGCCAGCAGTGAAGGGGCGGACACTGAAGCTTTCTTT.

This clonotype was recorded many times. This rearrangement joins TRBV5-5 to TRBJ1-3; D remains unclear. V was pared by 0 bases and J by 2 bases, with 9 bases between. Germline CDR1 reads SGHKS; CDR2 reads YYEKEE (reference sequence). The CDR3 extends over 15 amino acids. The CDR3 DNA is TGTGCCAGCAGCTTGGCCTACGGGACTGGAAACACCATATATTTT. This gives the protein CASSLAYGTGNTIYF.

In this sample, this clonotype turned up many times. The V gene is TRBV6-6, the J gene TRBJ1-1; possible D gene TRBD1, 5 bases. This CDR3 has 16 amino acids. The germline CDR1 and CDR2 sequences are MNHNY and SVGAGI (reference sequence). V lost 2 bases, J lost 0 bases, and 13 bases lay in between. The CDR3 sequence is CASSYVGGVVNTEAFF. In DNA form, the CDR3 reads TGTGCCAGCAGTTACGTCGGGGGGGTGGTGAACACTGAAGCTTTCTTT.

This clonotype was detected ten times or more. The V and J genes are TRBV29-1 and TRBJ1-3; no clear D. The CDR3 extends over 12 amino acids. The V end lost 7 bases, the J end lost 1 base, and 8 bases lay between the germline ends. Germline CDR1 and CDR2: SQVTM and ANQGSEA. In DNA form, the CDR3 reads TGCAGCGCCGGAGGGTCTGGAAACACCATATATTTT. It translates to CSAGGSGNTIYF.

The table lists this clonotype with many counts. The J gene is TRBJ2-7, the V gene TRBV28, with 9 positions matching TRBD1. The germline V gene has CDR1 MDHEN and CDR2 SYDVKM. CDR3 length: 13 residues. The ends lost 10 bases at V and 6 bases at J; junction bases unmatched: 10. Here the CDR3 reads CATRWTGAAEQYF. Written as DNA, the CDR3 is TGTGCCACTCGGTGGACAGGGGCCGCCGAGCAGTACTTC. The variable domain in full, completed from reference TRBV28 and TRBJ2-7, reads DVKVTQSSRYLVKRTGEKVFLECVQDMDHENMFWYRQDPGLGLRLIYFSYDVKMKEKGDIPEGYSVSREKKERFSLILESASTNQTSMYLCATRWTGAAEQYFGPGTRLTVT.

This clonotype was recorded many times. CDR3 nucleotides: TGTGCCAGCAGACGCGACAGGGAGAGGACCTACGAGCAGTACTTC. It translates to CASRRDRERTYEQYF. The V call is TRBV6-5, the J call TRBJ2-7; 7 nucleotides match TRBD1. CDR1 is MNHEY, CDR2 SVGAGI, per germline. The CDR3 runs 15 residues. Trimming took 6 bases from V and 2 from J; bases not matched to a gene: 10.

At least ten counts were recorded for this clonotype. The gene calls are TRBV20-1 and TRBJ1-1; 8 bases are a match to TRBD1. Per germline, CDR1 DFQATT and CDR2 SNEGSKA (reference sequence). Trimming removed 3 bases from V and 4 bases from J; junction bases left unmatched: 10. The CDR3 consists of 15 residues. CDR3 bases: TGCAGTGCTAGGAAGACAGGGGCACATGGCACTGAAGCTTTCTTT. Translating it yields CSARKTGAHGTEAFF.

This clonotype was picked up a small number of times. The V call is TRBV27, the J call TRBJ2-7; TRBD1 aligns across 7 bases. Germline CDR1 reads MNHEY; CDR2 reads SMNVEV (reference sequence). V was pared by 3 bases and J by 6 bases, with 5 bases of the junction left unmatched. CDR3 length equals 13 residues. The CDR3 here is CASSFRGGLEQYF. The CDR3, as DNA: TGTGCCAGCAGTTTCAGAGGGGGCCTCGAGCAGTACTTC.

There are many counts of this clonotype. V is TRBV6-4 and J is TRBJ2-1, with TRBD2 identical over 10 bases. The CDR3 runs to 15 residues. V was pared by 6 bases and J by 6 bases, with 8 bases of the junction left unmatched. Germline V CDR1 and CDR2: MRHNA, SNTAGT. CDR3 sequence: CASSAGTSESNEQFF. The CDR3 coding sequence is TGTGCCAGCAGCGCCGGGACTAGCGAGAGCAATGAGCAGTTCTTC.

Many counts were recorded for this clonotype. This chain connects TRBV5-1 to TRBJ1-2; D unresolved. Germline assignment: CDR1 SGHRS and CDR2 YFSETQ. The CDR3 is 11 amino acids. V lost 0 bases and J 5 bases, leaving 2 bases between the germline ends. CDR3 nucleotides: TGCGCCAGCAGCTTGGGATATGGCTACACCTTC. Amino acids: CASSLGYGYTF.

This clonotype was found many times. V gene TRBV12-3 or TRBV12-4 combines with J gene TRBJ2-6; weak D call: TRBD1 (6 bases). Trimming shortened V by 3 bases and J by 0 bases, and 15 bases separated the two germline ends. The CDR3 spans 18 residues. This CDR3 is CASSLGTGLSSGANVLTF. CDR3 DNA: TGTGCCAGCAGTTTGGGAACAGGGCTGAGCTCTGGGGCCAACGTCCTGACTTTC.

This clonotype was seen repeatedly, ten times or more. In nucleotides, the CDR3 is TGCGCCAGCAGCTTGGGAGCCGGGAGGACGGACGAGCAGTACTTC. Its translation: CASSLGAGRTDEQYF. The chain uses TRBV5-1 and TRBJ2-7; TRBD2 agrees at 7 bases. V was pared by 0 bases and J by 5 bases, with 8 bases of the junction left unmatched. Germline CDR1 SGHRS, CDR2 YFSETQ. CDR3 length: 15 amino acids.

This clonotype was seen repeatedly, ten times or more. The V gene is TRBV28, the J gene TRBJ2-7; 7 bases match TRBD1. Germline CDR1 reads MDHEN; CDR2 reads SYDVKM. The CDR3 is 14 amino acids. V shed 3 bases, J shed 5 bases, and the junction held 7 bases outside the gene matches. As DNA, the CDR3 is TGTGCCAGCAGTTTCGGGACAGTAAACCACGAGCAGTACTTC. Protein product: CASSFGTVNHEQYF.

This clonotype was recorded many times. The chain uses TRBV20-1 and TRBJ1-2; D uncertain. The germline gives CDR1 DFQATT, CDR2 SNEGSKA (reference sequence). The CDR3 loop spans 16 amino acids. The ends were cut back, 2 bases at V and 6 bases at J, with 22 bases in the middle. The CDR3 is CSARLPLRRVGHGYTF. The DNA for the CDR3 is TGCAGTGCTAGACTTCCTCTCCGAAGGGTTGGCCATGGCTACACCTTC.

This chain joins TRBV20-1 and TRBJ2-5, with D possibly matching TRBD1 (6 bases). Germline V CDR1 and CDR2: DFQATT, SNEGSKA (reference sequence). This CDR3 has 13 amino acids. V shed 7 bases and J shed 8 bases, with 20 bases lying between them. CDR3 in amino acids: CSVGVRQAGTQYF. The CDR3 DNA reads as TGCAGTGTCGGGGTTAGACAGGCTGGAACCCAGTACTTC.

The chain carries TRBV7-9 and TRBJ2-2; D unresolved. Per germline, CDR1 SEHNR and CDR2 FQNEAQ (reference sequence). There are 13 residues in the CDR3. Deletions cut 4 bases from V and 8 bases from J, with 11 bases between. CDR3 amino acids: CASSSRFAGELFF. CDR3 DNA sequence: TGTGCCAGCAGCTCACGATTTGCTGGGGAGCTGTTTTTT. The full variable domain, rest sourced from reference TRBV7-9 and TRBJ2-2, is DTGVSQNPRHKITKRGQNVTFRCDPISEHNRLYWYRQTLGQGPEFLTYFQNEAQLEKSRLLSDRFSAERPKGSFSTLEIQRTEQGDSAMYLCASSSRFAGELFFGEGSRLTVL.

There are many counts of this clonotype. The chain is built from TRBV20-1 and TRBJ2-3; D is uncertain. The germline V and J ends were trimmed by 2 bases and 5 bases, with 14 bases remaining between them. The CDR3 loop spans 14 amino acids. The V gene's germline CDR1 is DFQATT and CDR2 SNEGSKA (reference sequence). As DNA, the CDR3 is TGCAGTGCTAGATATTATAGTCCAGGAGATACGCAGTATTTT. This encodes CSARYYSPGDTQYF.

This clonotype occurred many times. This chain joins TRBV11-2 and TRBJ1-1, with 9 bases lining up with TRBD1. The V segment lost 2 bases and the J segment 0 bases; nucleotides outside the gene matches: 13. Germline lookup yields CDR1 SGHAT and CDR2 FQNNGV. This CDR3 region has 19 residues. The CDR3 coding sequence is TGTGCCAGCAGCTTAACTAGAGGGACAGGGATCTTTATGAACACTGAAGCTTTCTTT. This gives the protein CASSLTRGTGIFMNTEAFF.

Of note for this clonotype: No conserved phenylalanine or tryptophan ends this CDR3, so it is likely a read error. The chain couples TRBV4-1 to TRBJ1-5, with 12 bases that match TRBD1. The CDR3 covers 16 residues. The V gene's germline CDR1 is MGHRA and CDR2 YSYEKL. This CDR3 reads CASGTGGPLGDQPQHS. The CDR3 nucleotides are TGCGCGTCCGGGACAGGGGGCCCCTTGGGCGATCAGCCCCAGCATTCT.

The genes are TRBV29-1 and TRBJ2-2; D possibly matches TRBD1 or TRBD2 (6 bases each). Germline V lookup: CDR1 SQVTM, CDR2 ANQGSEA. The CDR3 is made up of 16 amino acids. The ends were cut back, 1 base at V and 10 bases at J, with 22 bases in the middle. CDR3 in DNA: TGCAGCGTTGAAGGCGCCCCCGACCGGGGGCCCTCGGAGCTGTTTTTT. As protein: CSVEGAPDRGPSELFF.